These 8 T cell receptor beta chains were sequenced from one sample in a study of long-term antiretroviral therapy in people with HIV. The run of the v3.0 immunoSEQ assay was at survey level. The table came from immunoSEQ multiplex PCR; TCRdb's copy has only in-frame clones and leaves some out. The data contain some 16,000 clones, 85% to 95% of them seen just once; the ten biggest clones take up about 1.4%. The sample consisted of unsorted PBMCs, taken approximately 11 years after starting antiretroviral therapy. Every receptor here comes from a man aged 25-40 years with HIV.

Note on this clone: This sample includes further DNA sequences coding for the same CDR3. V gene TRBV6-5 combines with J gene TRBJ1-2, with 9 bases fitting TRBD1. Germline-derived CDR1 and CDR2 are MNHEY and SVGAGI. The CDR3 is made up of 16 amino acids. The ends lost 4 bases at V and 2 bases at J; junction bases unmatched: 8. CDR3 residues: CASSSNEGQGNYGYTF. In DNA form, the CDR3 reads TGTGCCAGCAGTTCCAACGAGGGACAGGGAAACTATGGCTACACCTTC.

The chain joins TRBV7-9 to TRBJ1-2; TRBD1 is a possible D gene (5 bases). The CDR3 length is 15 residues. Trimming left V 5 bases short and J 4 bases short, with 17 bases between. The germline V gene has CDR1 SEHNR and CDR2 FQNEAQ (reference sequence). CDR3 in amino acids: CASSSTGLGVYGYTF. The CDR3 nucleotides are TGTGCCAGCAGCAGTACAGGCCTCGGTGTCTATGGCTACACCTTC.

This clone was seen just once. V and J are TRBV2 and TRBJ2-2; TRBD2 matches 9 bases. V lost 6 bases and J lost 4; bases outside the gene matches: 12. CDR1 SNHLY and CDR2 FYNNEI come from the germline V gene. The CDR3 runs 17 residues. The CDR3 sequence is CASRGDWRGGRTGELFF. DNA for the CDR3: TGTGCCAGCAGGGGCGACTGGCGGGGGGGCCGCACCGGGGAGCTGTTTTTT.

The sample holds one count of this clone. The chain couples TRBV4-1 to TRBJ2-7; D unclear. Trimming pared 4 bases from V and 4 bases from J, leaving 14 bases between. The CDR3 spans 14 residues. CDR1 and CDR2 (germline): MGHRA, YSYEKL. Here the CDR3 DNA reads TGCGCCAGCAGCCCCCGGGCCATGATGTACGAGCAGTACTTC. As protein: CASSPRAMMYEQYF.

This rearrangement joins TRBV4-1 to TRBJ1-5, with 7 bases fitting TRBD1. In germline, CDR1 is MGHRA, CDR2 YSYEKL. V lost 5 bases and J lost 6; bases outside the gene matches: 10. The CDR3 totals 15 residues. CDR3 nucleotides: TGCGCCAGCAGCTTCCGACAGGGCGGGGGTCAGCCCCAGCATTTT. Encoded protein: CASSFRQGGGQPQHF.

The V call is TRBV19, the J call TRBJ1-5; maybe TRBD1 (5 bases). The CDR3 sequence is 19 residues long. Trimming left V 4 bases short and J 5 bases short, with 27 bases between. CDR1 and CDR2 from the germline V gene are LNHDA and SQIVND (reference sequence). The CDR3 coding sequence is TGTGCCAGTAGTAACGGCCGGAGGGACGGATATGATGGGGATCAGCCCCAGCATTTT. Its translation: CASSNGRRDGYDGDQPQHF.

This clone was observed once. V gene TRBV11-2 combines with J gene TRBJ2-2; 11 bases align to TRBD2. J lost 7 bases, V lost 5 bases, and 18 bases had no gene match. The CDR3 loop spans 19 amino acids. CDR1 and CDR2 from the germline V gene are SGHAT and FQNNGV. CDR3 in DNA: TGTGCCAGCAGCCGGGTCGGGTCTACTAGCGGGGGATCCGGCGGGGAGCTGTTTTTT. Protein sequence: CASSRVGSTSGGSGGELFF.

V is TRBV5-1 and J is TRBJ1-2; D remains ambiguous. The CDR3 runs 14 residues. Germline loops: CDR1 SGHRS, CDR2 YFSETQ. V dropped 1 base and J dropped 4 bases, with 11 bases sitting between them. CDR3 sequence (DNA): TGCGCCAGCAGCTTGTCCGTTGTGGGCTATGGCTACACCTTC. It yields the protein CASSLSVVGYGYTF. Drawing the rest from reference TRBV5-1 and TRBJ1-2, the complete variable domain is KAGVTQTPRYLIKTRGQQVTLSCSPISGHRSVSWYQQTPGQGLQFLFEYFSETQRNKGNFPGRFSGRQFSNSRSEMNVSTLELGDSALYLCASSLSVVGYGYTFGSGTRLTVV.